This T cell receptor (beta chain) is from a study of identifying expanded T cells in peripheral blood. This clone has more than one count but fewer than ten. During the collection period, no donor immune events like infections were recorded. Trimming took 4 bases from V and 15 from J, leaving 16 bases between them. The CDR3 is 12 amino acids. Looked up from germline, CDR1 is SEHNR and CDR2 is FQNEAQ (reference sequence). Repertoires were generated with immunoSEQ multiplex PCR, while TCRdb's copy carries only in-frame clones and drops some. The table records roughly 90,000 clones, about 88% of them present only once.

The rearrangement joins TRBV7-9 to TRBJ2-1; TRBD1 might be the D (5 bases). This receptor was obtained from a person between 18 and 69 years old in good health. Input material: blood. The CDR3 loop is CASSSSHQGRFF. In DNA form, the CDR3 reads TGTGCCAGCAGCTCCTCACATCAGGGAAGGTTCTTC.